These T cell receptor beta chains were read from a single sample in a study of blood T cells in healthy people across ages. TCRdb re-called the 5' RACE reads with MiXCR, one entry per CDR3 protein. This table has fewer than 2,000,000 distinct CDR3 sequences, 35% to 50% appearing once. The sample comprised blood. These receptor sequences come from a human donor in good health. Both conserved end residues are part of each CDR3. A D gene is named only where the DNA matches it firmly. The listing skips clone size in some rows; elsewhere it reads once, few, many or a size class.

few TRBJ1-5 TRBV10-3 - TGTGCCATCAGCCTCGGGAATTTCGATCAGCCCCAGCATTTT CAISLGNFDQPQHF
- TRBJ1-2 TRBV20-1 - TGCAGTGCTAGACCAACCGAAACTCAGGGACACCATGGCTACACCTTC CSARPTETQGHHGYTF
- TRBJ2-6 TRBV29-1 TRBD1 TGCAGCGTTGGGGACAGGGGTACTGGGGCCAACGTCCTGACTTTC CSVGDRGTGANVLTF
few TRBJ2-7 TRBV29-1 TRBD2 TGCAGCGTTGAAGATAAGCGGGGGGGCCGGGGAGACGAGCAGTACTTC CSVEDKRGGRGDEQYF
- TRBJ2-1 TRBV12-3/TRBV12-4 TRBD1 TGTGCCAGCAGCCCGAAGGGACAGTACAATGAGCAGTTCTTC CASSPKGQYNEQFF
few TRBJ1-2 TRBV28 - TGTGCCAGCAGTTCCCTTTTGACCTATGGCTACACCTTC CASSSLLTYGYTF
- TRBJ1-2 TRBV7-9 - TGTGCCAGCAGCTCCACCTACGGGGGACGCTATGGCTACACCTTC CASSSTYGGRYGYTF
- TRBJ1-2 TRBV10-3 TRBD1 TGTGCCATCAGTAACACAGGGGTTAGCTATGGCTACACCTTC CAISNTGVSYGYTF
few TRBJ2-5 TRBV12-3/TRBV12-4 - TGTGCCAGCAGCTCAGACTATGGAGAGACCCAGTACTTC CASSSDYGETQYF
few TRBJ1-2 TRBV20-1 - TGCAGTGCTAGCGCTTCCTATGGCTACACCTTC CSASASYGYTF
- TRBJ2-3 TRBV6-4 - TGTGCCAGCAGTGCCTTCTTTGGCACAGATACGCAGTATTTT CASSAFFGTDTQYF
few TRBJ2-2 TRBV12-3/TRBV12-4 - TGTGCCAGCAGTTTCATTTTAGAACAGGACCCCACCGGGGAGCTGTTTTTT CASSFILEQDPTGELFF
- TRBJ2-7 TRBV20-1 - TGCAGTGCCCCGGGGGCAGGTCATGGCGAGCAGTACTTC CSAPGAGHGEQYF
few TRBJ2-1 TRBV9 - TGTGCCAGCAGCGTAGCTGGACAGCTAACCTACAATGAGCAGTTCTTC CASSVAGQLTYNEQFF
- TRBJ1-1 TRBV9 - TGTGCCAGCAGCGTAGGCGGGGCAGGGGACGTTGGGGCTTTCTTT CASSVGGAGDVGAFF
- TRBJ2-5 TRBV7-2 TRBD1 TGTGCCAGCAGCTCCCCCGGGACAGGGGTTAAAGAGACCCAGTACTTC CASSSPGTGVKETQYF
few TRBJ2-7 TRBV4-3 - TGCGCCAGCAGTCCCAGCAGGGTAGCTTGGAAGCAGTACTTC CASSPSRVAWKQYF
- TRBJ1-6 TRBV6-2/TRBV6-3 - TGTGCCAGCAGTTACCGGACAGATAATTCACCCCTCCACTTT CASSYRTDNSPLHF
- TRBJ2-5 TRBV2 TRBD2 TGTGCCAGCAGTGAACTTATAGCGGGGGCCCAAGAGACCCAGTACTTC CASSELIAGAQETQYF
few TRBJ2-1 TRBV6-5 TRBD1 TGTGCCAGCAGGAACCAGGGGGATGAGCAGTTCTTC CASRNQGDEQFF
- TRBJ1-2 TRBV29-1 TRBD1 TGCAGCGCCGAAGACAGGGTGACTAGTGGCTACACCTTC CSAEDRVTSGYTF
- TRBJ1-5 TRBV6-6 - TGTGCCAGCAGTTACTCGATCAGGGAACAGCCCCAGCATTTT CASSYSIREQPQHF
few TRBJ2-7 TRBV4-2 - TGTGCCAGCAGCCAAGATAGTGGAGTCTCCTACGAGCAGTACTTC CASSQDSGVSYEQYF
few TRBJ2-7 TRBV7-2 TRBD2 TGTGCCAGCAGCTTAGCAAGGACTAGCGGCGAGCAGTACTTC CASSLARTSGEQYF
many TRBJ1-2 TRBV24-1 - TGTGCCACCAGTGATTTCTCCGGGCATGGCTACACCTTC CATSDFSGHGYTF
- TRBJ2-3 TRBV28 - TGTGCCAGCAGCCCCAAGGATACGCAGTATTTT CASSPKDTQYF
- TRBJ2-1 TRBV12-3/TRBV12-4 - TGTGCCAGCAGTTTTAGTCAGATCAATGAGCAGTTCTTC CASSFSQINEQFF
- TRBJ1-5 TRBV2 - TGTGTCAGCAGTGTTTCCAGGGGTGGTGATCAGCCCCAGCATTTT CVSSVSRGGDQPQHF
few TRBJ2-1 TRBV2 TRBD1 TGTGCCAGCAGTGATGCCAGGGGGCGCGTCTATGAGCAGTTCTTC CASSDARGRVYEQFF
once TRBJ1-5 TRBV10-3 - TGTGCCATCAGTGAGTCATTAAGTCCTAATCAGCCCCAGCATTTT CAISESLSPNQPQHF
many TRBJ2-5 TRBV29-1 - TGCAGCGTTGAGGAACTACAGAAGCAAGAGACCCAGTACTTC CSVEELQKQETQYF
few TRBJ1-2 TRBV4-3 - TGCGCCAGCAGCCAAGGACAGGCGCCCAACTATGGCTACACCTTC CASSQGQAPNYGYTF
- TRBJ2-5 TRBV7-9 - TGCGCCAGCAGCGCCCGAACCGGAGGGACCCAGTACTTC CASSARTGGTQYF
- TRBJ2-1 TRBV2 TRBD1 TGTGCCAGCAGTAATGGACAGGGGGCCTACAATGAGCAGTTCTTC CASSNGQGAYNEQFF
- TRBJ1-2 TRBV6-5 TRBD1 TGTGCCAGCAGTTCCCGGTCGACAGGGCACTATGGCTACACCTTC CASSSRSTGHYGYTF
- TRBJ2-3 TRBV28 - TGTGCCAGCGGTTCACGCCTCCTAGCGACAGATACGCAGTATTTT CASGSRLLATDTQYF
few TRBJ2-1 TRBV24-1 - TGTGCCACCAGTGATGCCAGGGGATCCTACAATGAGCAGTTCTTC CATSDARGSYNEQFF
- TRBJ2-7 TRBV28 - TGTGCCAGCACCCAAGGCGGCGGGGGCCTTTATGCGGAAGAGCAGTACTTC CASTQGGGGLYAEEQYF
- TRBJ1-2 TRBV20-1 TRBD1 TGCAGTGCCACGAGACAGGGGTACTATGGCTACACCTTC CSATRQGYYGYTF
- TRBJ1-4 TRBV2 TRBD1 TGTGCCAGCAGTAGAAGCCGACAGGGGAATGAAAAACTGTTTTTT CASSRSRQGNEKLFF